This TCR beta chain emerged from a study of blood T cells in healthy people across ages. Study results and limitations: In long-lived donors, naive CD4+ cell counts and diversity exceeded those of aged donors.

Comments on this clonotype: Its antigen is as yet unknown.

With a J-beta primer mix and a sample-barcoded 5' primer, a second PCR ran roughly 6 to 11 cycles. TCRdb called the 5' RACE reads again in MiXCR, with one record for every CDR3 protein. The sample lists 800,000 to 950,000 distinct CDR3 sequences, roughly 50% seen once, with around an eighth in the top ten. This CDR3 spans 14 amino acids. Germline V lookup: CDR1 MNHEY, CDR2 SMNVEV (reference sequence). Trimming removed 6 bases at V and 0 bases at J, with 11 bases between. The sequenced sample was blood. The J gene is TRBJ1-1, the V gene TRBV27; D gene uncertain. This sequence originates from a man aged 25 to 40 in good health. The DNA for the CDR3 is TGTGCCAGCAGCCGGACGGTTATGAACACTGAAGCTTTCTTT. Translated, it gives CASSRTVMNTEAFF.